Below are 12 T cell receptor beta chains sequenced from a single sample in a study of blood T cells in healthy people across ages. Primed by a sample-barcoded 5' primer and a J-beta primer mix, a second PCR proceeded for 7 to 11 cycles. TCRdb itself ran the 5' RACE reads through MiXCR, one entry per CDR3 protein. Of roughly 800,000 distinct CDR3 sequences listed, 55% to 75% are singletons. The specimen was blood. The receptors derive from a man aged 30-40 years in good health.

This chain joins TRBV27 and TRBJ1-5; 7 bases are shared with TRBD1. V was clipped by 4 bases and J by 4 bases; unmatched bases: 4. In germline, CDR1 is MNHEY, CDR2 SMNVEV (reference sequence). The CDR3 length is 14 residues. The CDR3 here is CASSYGTANQPQHF. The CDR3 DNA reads TGTGCCAGCAGTTATGGGACAGCGAATCAGCCCCAGCATTTT.

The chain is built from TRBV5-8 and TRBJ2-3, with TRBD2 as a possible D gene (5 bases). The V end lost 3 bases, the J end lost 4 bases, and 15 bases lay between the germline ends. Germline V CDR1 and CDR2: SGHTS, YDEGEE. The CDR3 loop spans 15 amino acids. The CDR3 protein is CASSSGLGLPDTQYF. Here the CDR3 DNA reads TGTGCCAGCAGCTCCGGACTTGGGTTACCAGATACGCAGTATTTT.

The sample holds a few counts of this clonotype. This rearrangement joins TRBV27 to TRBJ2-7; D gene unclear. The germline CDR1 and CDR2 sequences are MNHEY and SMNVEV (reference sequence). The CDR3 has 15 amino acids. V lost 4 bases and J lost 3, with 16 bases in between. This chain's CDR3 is CASSSLGDSIYEQYF. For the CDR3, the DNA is TGTGCCAGCAGTTCTCTTGGGGATTCAATCTACGAGCAGTACTTC.

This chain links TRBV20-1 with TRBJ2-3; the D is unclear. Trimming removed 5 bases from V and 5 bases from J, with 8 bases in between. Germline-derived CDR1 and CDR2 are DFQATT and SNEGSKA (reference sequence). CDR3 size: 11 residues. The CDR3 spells CSAPLVDTQYF. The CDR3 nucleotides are TGCAGTGCTCCTTTGGTAGATACGCAGTATTTT.

CDR3 region: CSTITSGMYQETQYF. The DNA for the CDR3 is TGCAGTACCATAACTAGCGGCATGTACCAAGAGACCCAGTACTTC. The rearrangement links TRBV20-1 to TRBJ2-5; 8 bases are a match to TRBD2. The CDR3 consists of 15 residues. CDR1 and CDR2 (germline): DFQATT, SNEGSKA (reference sequence). The V gene end was trimmed by 8 bases and the J gene end by 0 bases; junction bases not matched to a gene: 11.

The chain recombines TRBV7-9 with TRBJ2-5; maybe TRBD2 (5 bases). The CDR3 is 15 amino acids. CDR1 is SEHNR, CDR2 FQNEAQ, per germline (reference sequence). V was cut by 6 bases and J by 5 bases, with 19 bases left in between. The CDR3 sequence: CASSPRTQDVETQYF. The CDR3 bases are TGTGCCAGCAGTCCCCGGACTCAGGATGTTGAGACCCAGTACTTC.

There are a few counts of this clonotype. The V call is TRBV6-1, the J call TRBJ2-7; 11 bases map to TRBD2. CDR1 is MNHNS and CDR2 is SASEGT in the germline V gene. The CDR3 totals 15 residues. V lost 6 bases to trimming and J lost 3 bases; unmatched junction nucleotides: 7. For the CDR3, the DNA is TGTGCCAGCAGGGCCGGGACTAGCGGAGACTACGAGCAGTACTTC. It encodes CASRAGTSGDYEQYF.

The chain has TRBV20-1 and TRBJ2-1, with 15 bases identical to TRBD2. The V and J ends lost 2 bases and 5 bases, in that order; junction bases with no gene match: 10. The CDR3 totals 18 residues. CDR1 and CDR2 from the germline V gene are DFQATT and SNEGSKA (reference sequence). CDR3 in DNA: TGCAGTGCTAGACCCGGACTAGCGGGAGGGCCTGGGAACAATGAGCAGTTCTTC. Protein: CSARPGLAGGPGNNEQFF.

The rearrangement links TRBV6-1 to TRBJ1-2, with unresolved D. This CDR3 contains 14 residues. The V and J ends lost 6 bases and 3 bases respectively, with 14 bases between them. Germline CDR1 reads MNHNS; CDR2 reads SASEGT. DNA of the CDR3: TGTGCCAGCAGACCGGACGGGATATACTATGGCTACACCTTC. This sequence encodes CASRPDGIYYGYTF.

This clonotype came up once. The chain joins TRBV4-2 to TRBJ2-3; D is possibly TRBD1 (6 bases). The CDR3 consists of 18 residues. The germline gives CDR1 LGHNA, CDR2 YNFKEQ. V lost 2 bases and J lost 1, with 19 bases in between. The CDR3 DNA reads TGTGCCAGCAGCCAACACCATTTCGGTGAGGGGGGCACAGATACGCAGTATTTT. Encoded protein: CASSQHHFGEGGTDTQYF.

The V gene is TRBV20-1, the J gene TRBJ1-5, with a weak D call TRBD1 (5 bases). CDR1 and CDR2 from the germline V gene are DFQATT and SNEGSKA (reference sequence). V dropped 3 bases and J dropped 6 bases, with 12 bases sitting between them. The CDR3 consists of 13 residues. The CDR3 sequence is CSASKGDPQPQHF. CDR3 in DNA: TGCAGTGCTAGTAAAGGGGACCCTCAGCCCCAGCATTTT.

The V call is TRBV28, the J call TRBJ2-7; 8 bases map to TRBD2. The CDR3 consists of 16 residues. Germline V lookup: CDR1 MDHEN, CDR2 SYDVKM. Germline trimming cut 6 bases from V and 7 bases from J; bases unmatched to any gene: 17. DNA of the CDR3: TGTGCCAGCAGCCCTCGATTCAAGCGGGAGTTCAATGAGCAGTACTTC. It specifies CASSPRFKREFNEQYF.